This T cell receptor beta chain comes out of a study of blood T cell repertoires in COVID-19. V was cut by 3 bases and J by 5 bases, with 16 bases left in between. This CDR3 has 15 amino acids. CDR1 is LGHDT and CDR2 is YNNKEL in the germline V gene (reference sequence). This table comes from immunoSEQ multiplex PCR, and its TCRdb copy is limited to in-frame clones, with some not included. Found here are around 140,000 clones, roughly 88% of them singletons; the top ten hold 1.5% to 2%. This chain links TRBV3-1 (or the pseudogene TRBV3-2) with TRBJ1-1, with D possibly TRBD1 on 5 matching bases. The sample was peripheral blood. This receptor was identified in an older man with acute or convalescent COVID-19. CDR3 loop: CASSHPTEAHTEAFF. Written as DNA, the CDR3 is TGTGCCAGCAGCCATCCGACAGAGGCACATACTGAAGCTTTCTTT.